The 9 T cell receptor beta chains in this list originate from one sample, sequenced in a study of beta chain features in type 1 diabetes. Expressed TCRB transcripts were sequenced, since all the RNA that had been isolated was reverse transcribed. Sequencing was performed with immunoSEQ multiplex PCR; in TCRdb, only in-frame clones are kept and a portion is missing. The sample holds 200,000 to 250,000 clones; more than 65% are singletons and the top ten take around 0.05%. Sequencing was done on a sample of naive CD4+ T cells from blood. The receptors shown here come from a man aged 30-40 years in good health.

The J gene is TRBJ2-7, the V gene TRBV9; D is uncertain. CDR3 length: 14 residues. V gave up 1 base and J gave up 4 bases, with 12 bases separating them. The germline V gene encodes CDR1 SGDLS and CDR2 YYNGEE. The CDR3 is CASSVTGSTYEQYF. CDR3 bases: TGTGCCAGCAGCGTAACGGGTTCGACATACGAGCAGTACTTC.

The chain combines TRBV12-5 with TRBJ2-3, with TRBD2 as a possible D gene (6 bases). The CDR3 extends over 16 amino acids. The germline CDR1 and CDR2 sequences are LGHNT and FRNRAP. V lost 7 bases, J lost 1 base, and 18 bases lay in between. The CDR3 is CASAIRSGRGTDTQYF. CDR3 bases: TGTGCTAGTGCCATCCGGAGCGGGCGGGGCACAGATACGCAGTATTTT.

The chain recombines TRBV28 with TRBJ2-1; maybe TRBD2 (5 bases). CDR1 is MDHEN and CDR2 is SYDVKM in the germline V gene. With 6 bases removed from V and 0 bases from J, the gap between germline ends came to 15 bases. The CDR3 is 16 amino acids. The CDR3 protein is CASRVSGSSSYNEQFF. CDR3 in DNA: TGTGCCAGCAGGGTCTCGGGGAGTAGCTCCTACAATGAGCAGTTCTTC.

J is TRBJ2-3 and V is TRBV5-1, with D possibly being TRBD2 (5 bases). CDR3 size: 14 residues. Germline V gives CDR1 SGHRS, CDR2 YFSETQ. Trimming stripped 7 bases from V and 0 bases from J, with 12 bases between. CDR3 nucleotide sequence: TGCGCCAGCGGCGCCGGAGGTAGCACAGATACGCAGTATTTT. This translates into CASGAGGSTDTQYF.

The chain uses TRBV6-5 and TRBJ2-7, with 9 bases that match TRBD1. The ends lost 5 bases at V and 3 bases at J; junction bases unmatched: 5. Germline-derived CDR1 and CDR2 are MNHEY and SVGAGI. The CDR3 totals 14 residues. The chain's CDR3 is CASSRGQGIYEQYF. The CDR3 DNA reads TGTGCCAGCAGTCGTGGACAGGGGATCTACGAGCAGTACTTC.

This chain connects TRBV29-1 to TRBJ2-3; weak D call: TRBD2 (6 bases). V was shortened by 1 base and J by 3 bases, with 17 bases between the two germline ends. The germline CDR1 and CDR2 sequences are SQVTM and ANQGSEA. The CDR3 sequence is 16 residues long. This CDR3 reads CSVEGVAEKGTDTQYF. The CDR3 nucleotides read TGCAGCGTTGAAGGGGTAGCGGAAAAAGGAACAGATACGCAGTATTTT.

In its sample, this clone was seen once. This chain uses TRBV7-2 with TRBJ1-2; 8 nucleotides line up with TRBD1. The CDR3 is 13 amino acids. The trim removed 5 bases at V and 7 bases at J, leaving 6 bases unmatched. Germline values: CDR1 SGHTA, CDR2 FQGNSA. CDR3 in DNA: TGTGCCAGCAGCGTCGACAGGGGTGGTGGCTACACCTTC. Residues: CASSVDRGGGYTF.

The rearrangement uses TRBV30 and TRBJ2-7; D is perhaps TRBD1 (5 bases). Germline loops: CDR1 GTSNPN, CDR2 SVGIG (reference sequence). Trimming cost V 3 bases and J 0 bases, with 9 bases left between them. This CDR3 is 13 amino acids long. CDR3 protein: CAWSSGISYEQYF. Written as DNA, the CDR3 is TGTGCCTGGAGCTCAGGGATCTCCTACGAGCAGTACTTC.

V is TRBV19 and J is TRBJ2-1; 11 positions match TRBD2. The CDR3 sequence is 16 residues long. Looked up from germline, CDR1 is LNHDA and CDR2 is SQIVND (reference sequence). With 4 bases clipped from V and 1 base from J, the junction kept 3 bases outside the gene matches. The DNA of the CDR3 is TGTGCCAGTAGTAATAGACTAGCGGGGTCCTACAATGAGCAGTTCTTC. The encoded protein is CASSNRLAGSYNEQFF.